This T cell receptor beta chain was found in a study of T cells after yellow fever vaccination. This clonotype was seen ten or more times. Its antigen remains unidentified. Points from the study as a whole: A large majority of primary-vaccination clones showed up again after the booster (approximately 95% CD4, around 90% CD8).

TCRdb used MiXCR to reprocess the 5' RACE reads, holding one entry per CDR3 protein. There are 310,000 or so distinct CDR3 sequences in the sample; about 6.9% occur only once, and 18% lies in the top ten. The germline V gene encodes CDR1 SGHRS and CDR2 YFSETQ. This CDR3 is 15 amino acids long. J lost 2 bases, V lost 0 bases, and 1 base had no gene match. The sequences come from PBMCs, collected roughly 47 days after the first yellow fever vaccination. The sequence came from a young man who received the YFV17D yellow fever vaccine. This chain uses TRBV5-1 with TRBJ2-1, with 8 bases matching TRBD2. The CDR3 nucleotides read TGCGCCAGCAGCTTGGTCGGGGGGGCCTACAATGAGCAGTTCTTC. Protein sequence: CASSLVGGAYNEQFF.